The present T cell receptor beta chain was sequenced within a study of shared clonotypes between healthy human individuals. Study summary: The plates for each donor numbered three CD4 naive, three CD4 memory, two CD8 naive and one CD8 memory.

Data came from immunoSEQ multiplex PCR; TCRdb stores just in-frame clones and leaves some out. The table lists roughly 1,800,000 clones, around 96% of them singletons. Comments on this clone: Its antigen is not known.

Study-level findings and limits: Rarefaction gave evidence that sorted-subset sequencing remained incomplete despite large depth. Generally, naive subsets came out with larger estimated richness than memory subsets.

The V gene's germline CDR1 is MNHNY and CDR2 SVGAGI (reference sequence). The CDR3 length is 13 residues. Trimming removed 6 bases from V and 3 bases from J; junction bases left unmatched: 4. Terminally differentiated effector memory CD45RA+ cells were left out of the naive CD8 fraction, which was CD45RO-negative and positively selected for CCR7. Sequenced sample: naive CD8+ T cells sorted from blood. The chain carries TRBV6-6 and TRBJ2-7, with 8 nucleotides matching TRBD2. This TCR came from a man aged 18 to 30 in good health. The CDR3 DNA reads TGTGCCAGCAGGCTCCGGGAGGGCTACGAGCAGTACTTC. Protein product: CASRLREGYEQYF.